These 17 T cell receptor beta chains were sequenced from one sample in a study of cytomegalovirus exposure and HLA in healthy donors. Researchers ran the PCR with 60 Vbeta and 13 Jbeta primers. Assay: immunoSEQ multiplex PCR; the TCRdb copy retains only in-frame clones and omits some. The sample lists 150,000 to 200,000 clones, around 85% seen once, with roughly 10% in the top ten. Specimen: PBMCs. The receptors were sampled from a man between 18 and 29 years old in good health and CMV-seropositive.

In this sample, this clone turned up a few times. The J gene is TRBJ1-2, the V gene TRBV4-2, with D perhaps TRBD1 (5 bases). V lost 0 bases to trimming and J lost 2 bases, with 7 bases between them. The CDR3 has 14 residues. The germline V gene encodes CDR1 LGHNA and CDR2 YNFKEQ. The CDR3 DNA follows: TGTGCCAGCAGCCAAGATGGACAAAACTATGGCTACACCTTC. Encoded protein: CASSQDGQNYGYTF.

A single count supports this clone. The chain couples TRBV11-2 to TRBJ2-4, with unresolved D. CDR3 length: 14 residues. Per the germline V gene, CDR1 is SGHAT and CDR2 is FQNNGV. Trimming took 5 bases from V and 0 from J, leaving 8 bases between them. The CDR3 sequence: CASSPLLAKNIQYF. The CDR3 DNA is TGTGCCAGCAGCCCCCTACTAGCCAAAAACATTCAGTACTTC.

The rearrangement uses TRBV27 and TRBJ1-2, with 7 bases aligning to TRBD1. This CDR3 region has 13 residues. The V segment lost 6 bases and the J segment 8 bases; nucleotides outside the gene matches: 9. From germline, CDR1 is MNHEY and CDR2 SMNVEV (reference sequence). Here the CDR3 DNA reads TGTGCCAGCAGCCTCGGACAGGAGATCGGCTACACCTTC. Translation gives CASSLGQEIGYTF.

V gene TRBV15 combines with J gene TRBJ1-5, with D perhaps matching TRBD1 (5 bases). The germline V and J ends were trimmed by 1 base and 1 base, with 5 bases remaining between them. Germline CDR1 LNHNV, CDR2 YYDKDF (reference sequence). The CDR3 contains 14 residues. The CDR3 loop is CATSRAGSNQPQHF. DNA of the CDR3: TGTGCCACCAGCAGAGCAGGGAGCAATCAGCCCCAGCATTTT. Supplemented by reference TRBV15 and TRBJ1-5, the full variable domain reads DAMVIQNPRYQVTQFGKPVTLSCSQTLNHNVMYWYQQKSSQAPKLLFHYYDKDFNNEADTPDNFQSRRPNTSFCFLDIRSPGLGDTAMYLCATSRAGSNQPQHFGDGTRLSIL.

This chain joins TRBV4-1 and TRBJ1-2; D may be TRBD1 (6 bases). This CDR3 has 18 amino acids. Trimming stripped 1 base from V and 4 bases from J, with 22 bases between. Germline assignment: CDR1 MGHRA and CDR2 YSYEKL. The CDR3 DNA follows: TGCGCCAGCAGCCAAGCCGGACAACGAGGGGGAAGGGTCTATGGCTACACCTTC. This translates into CASSQAGQRGGRVYGYTF.

J is TRBJ2-3 and V is TRBV10-1, with TRBD2 matching over 10 bases. Per the germline V gene, CDR1 is WNHNN and CDR2 is SYGVQD (reference sequence). V shed 2 bases and J 4 bases; nucleotides not matched to a gene: 9. The CDR3 consists of 17 residues. The CDR3 DNA follows: TGCGCCAGCAGTGAGAAGCGGGGGGGCCTAGGACCAGATACGCAGTATTTT. This encodes CASSEKRGGLGPDTQYF.

The J gene is TRBJ2-2, the V gene TRBV6-5; D remains ambiguous. This CDR3 contains 15 residues. Germline V gene data show CDR1 as MNHEY and CDR2 as SVGAGI. Trimming removed 0 bases at V and 3 bases at J, with 8 bases between. This chain's CDR3 is CASSYSTTDTGELFF. CDR3 nucleotide sequence: TGTGCCAGCAGTTACTCGACCACAGACACCGGGGAGCTGTTTTTT.

The V gene is TRBV7-2, the J gene TRBJ2-3; 9 positions match TRBD2. With V trimmed by 2 bases and J by 3 bases, 3 bases remained unmatched. Germline CDR1 and CDR2: SGHTA and FQGNSA. The CDR3 length is 15 residues. CDR3 nucleotide sequence: TGTGCCAGCAGCTTATGGCGGGGGGGGACAGATACGCAGTATTTT. Amino acids: CASSLWRGGTDTQYF.

The rearrangement links TRBV9 to TRBJ1-2; D is undetermined. The germline V gene has CDR1 SGDLS and CDR2 YYNGEE. V lost 1 base to trimming and J lost 0 bases, with 10 bases between them. CDR3 length: 15 residues. The CDR3 spells CASSVTGHSNYGYTF. The DNA of the CDR3 is TGTGCCAGCAGCGTAACTGGGCATTCTAACTATGGCTACACCTTC.

The V call is TRBV5-4, the J call TRBJ2-7; 7 bases agree with TRBD2. Trimming removed 3 bases from V and 6 bases from J; junction bases left unmatched: 6. The CDR3 is 13 residues long. Germline V gene sequence: CDR1 SGHNT, CDR2 YYREEE (reference sequence). CDR3 DNA sequence: TGTGCCAGCAGCTCGAGCGGGGCTTTCGAGCAGTACTTC. Protein product: CASSSSGAFEQYF.

The genes are TRBV6-5 and TRBJ1-1; a possible D gene is TRBD1 (5 bases). The CDR3 length is 12 residues. Trimming cost V 2 bases and J 10 bases, with 11 bases left between them. Per germline, CDR1 MNHEY and CDR2 SVGAGI. CDR3 sequence reads: CASSYVGGGAFF. The CDR3 DNA reads TGTGCCAGCAGTTACGTTGGGGGAGGAGCTTTCTTT.

The chain carries TRBV7-6 and TRBJ2-5; 8 bases align to TRBD1. Germline V gene sequence: CDR1 SGHVS, CDR2 FNYEAQ. Unmatched junction bases numbered 9, after V lost 5 bases and J lost 4 bases. The CDR3 consists of 15 residues. CDR3 nucleotide sequence: TGTGCCAGCAGCCAAAACCGAGGACAGGGAGAGACCCAGTACTTC. As protein: CASSQNRGQGETQYF.

The table lists this clone with a count of one. The rearrangement links TRBV10-2 to TRBJ2-3; 9 bases are a match to TRBD2. This CDR3 contains 16 residues. Germline values: CDR1 WSHSY, CDR2 SAAADI. After removal of 3 bases from V and 4 bases from J, the junction contained 8 bases not matched to a gene. Written as DNA, the CDR3 is TGCGCCAGCAGTGATCGGCGGGGGGGCCCCCCAGATACGCAGTATTTT. This encodes CASSDRRGGPPDTQYF.

The V gene is TRBV6-5, the J gene TRBJ2-7, with D perhaps matching TRBD1 (6 bases). CDR1 MNHEY and CDR2 SVGAGI come from the germline V gene. This CDR3 is 11 amino acids long. Trimming shortened V by 7 bases and J by 5 bases, and 9 bases separated the two germline ends. CDR3 sequence reads: CASTTGNEQYF. CDR3 in DNA: TGTGCCAGCACAACAGGGAACGAGCAGTACTTC.

This chain links TRBV4-1 with TRBJ2-1, with TRBD2 as a possible D gene (6 bases). The CDR3 loop spans 14 amino acids. Germline V CDR1 and CDR2: MGHRA, YSYEKL. Trimming removed 4 bases from V and 8 bases from J, with 15 bases in between. This CDR3 is CASSRTGLTHEQFF. In DNA, the CDR3 is TGCGCCAGCAGCCGGACGGGACTCACCCATGAGCAGTTCTTC.

The chain couples TRBV5-6 to TRBJ1-5; 9 bases line up with TRBD1. V was pared by 3 bases and J by 7 bases, with 8 bases of the junction left unmatched. The CDR3 is 15 amino acids. Germline V gene sequence: CDR1 SGHDT, CDR2 YYEEEE. The DNA for the CDR3 is TGTGCCAGCAGCTCGGGACAGGGACGGAACCAGCCCCAGCATTTT. This codes for CASSSGQGRNQPQHF. The variable domain in full, with the rest retrieved from reference TRBV5-6 and TRBJ1-5, is DAGVTQSPTHLIKTRGQQVTLRCSPKSGHDTVSWYQQALGQGPQFIFQYYEEEERQRGNFPDRFSGHQFPNYSSELNVNALLLGDSALYLCASSSGQGRNQPQHFGDGTRLSIL.

The chain links TRBV29-1 to TRBJ1-4; maybe TRBD1 (6 bases). Germline CDR1 reads SQVTM; CDR2 reads ANQGSEA. The V end lost 6 bases, the J end lost 3 bases, and 14 bases lay between the germline ends. The CDR3 is 14 residues long. The DNA for the CDR3 is TGCAGCGTGGGTACAGGGAGCGCTAATGAAAAACTGTTTTTT. This translates into CSVGTGSANEKLFF. Full variable domain (outside the CDR3, taken from reference TRBV29-1 and TRBJ1-4): SAVISQKPSRDICQRGTSLTIQCQVDSQVTMMFWYRQQPGQSLTLIATANQGSEATYESGFVIDKFPISRPNLTFSTLTVSNMSPEDSSIYLCSVGTGSANEKLFFGSGTQLSVL.